The 11 T cell receptor beta chains below all came from one sample that was sequenced in a study of beta chain features in type 1 diabetes listed by TCRdb under 2018. Library preparation employed the immunoSEQ multiplex PCR assay. The High Capacity cDNA Reverse Transcription Kit was used to reverse transcribe all of the isolated RNA, meaning that expressed TCRB transcripts were what got sequenced. The immuneACCESS repertoire file appears here via TCRdb, limited to in-frame rearrangements. These files lack a portion of the clones; in checked studies, under half of the deficit traces to unresolved V genes, and the cause of the others is not known. In this sample the table shows 600,000 to 700,000 clones, 9.5% to 15% of which occur a single time. The ten largest account for about 0.11% of the sample. What these receptors recognize is not known. What the work shows at the level of the full study, not this receptor alone: In all four CD4+ subsets, TCRB CDR3 length was moderately but significantly shorter in type 1 diabetes patients.

Sequencing was done on a sample of naive CD4+ T cells from blood. Read against the paper, the sample's cell subset or site label means: true naive CD4+ T cells. These receptors originate from a man younger than 40 with type 1 diabetes.

The table lists this clone with a few counts. The chain is built from TRBV15 and TRBJ1-4; D remains ambiguous. Germline V gene sequence: CDR1 LNHNV, CDR2 YYDKDF (reference sequence). The CDR3 spans 18 residues. V was trimmed by 1 base and J by 0 bases, leaving 15 bases between them. In nucleotides, the CDR3 is TGTGCCACCAGCAGAGCTCACCGGACGGCTGCAACTAATGAAAAACTGTTTTTT. Amino acid sequence: CATSRAHRTAATNEKLFF.

This clone was picked up a small number of times. Written as DNA, the CDR3 is TGTGCCATCAGTGTACGGGGCTCCTACGAGCAGTACTTC. Residues: CAISVRGSYEQYF. The V gene is TRBV10-3, the J gene TRBJ2-7; TRBD2 might be the D (5 bases). The ends were cut back, 4 bases at V and 0 bases at J, with 7 bases in the middle. This CDR3 comprises 13 residues. Germline V gene sequence: CDR1 ENHRY, CDR2 SYGVKD.

About this clone: The sample contains more than one DNA sequence encoding this CDR3. The chain employs TRBV29-1 and TRBJ1-5; 7 bases map to TRBD1. CDR3 length: 12 residues. From germline, CDR1 is SQVTM and CDR2 ANQGSEA. V gave up 4 bases and J gave up 7 bases; unmatched junction bases: 4. This CDR3 is CSVGQGRQPQHF. The CDR3 DNA is TGCAGCGTTGGACAGGGCAGACAGCCCCAGCATTTT.

This clone was observed a handful of times. The CDR3 region is CASSQVGGAMNEQFF. Here the CDR3 DNA reads TGCGCCAGCAGCCAAGTGGGGGGGGCTATGAATGAGCAGTTCTTC. This chain uses TRBV4-3 with TRBJ2-1; a weak D match, TRBD2 (7 bases). CDR1 is LGHNA, CDR2 YSLEER, per germline. There are 15 residues in the CDR3. V was cut by 1 base and J by 7 bases, with 14 bases left in between.

The rearrangement links TRBV7-2 to TRBJ2-1; D may be TRBD1 (5 bases). The V gene's germline CDR1 is SGHTA and CDR2 FQGNSA. This CDR3 comprises 11 residues. The V end lost 5 bases, the J end lost 9 bases, and 8 bases lay between the germline ends. DNA of the CDR3: TGTGCCAGCAGCCCCCAGGGTGAGCAGTTCTTC. Its translation is CASSPQGEQFF.

The chain links TRBV9 to TRBJ1-4, with no clear D. CDR1 SGDLS and CDR2 YYNGEE come from the germline V gene. This CDR3 comprises 16 residues. The V and J ends lost 2 bases and 5 bases respectively, with 16 bases between them. The CDR3 is CASSVATDGVNEKLFF. The CDR3 DNA reads as TGTGCCAGCAGCGTGGCCACGGACGGGGTAAATGAAAAACTGTTTTTT.

This clone has only a few counts. The V and J genes are TRBV27 and TRBJ2-7; D remains unclear. CDR3 length: 15 residues. V lost 5 bases, J lost 0 bases, and 14 bases lay in between. Germline V lookup: CDR1 MNHEY, CDR2 SMNVEV (reference sequence). CDR3 amino acids: CASSQSDKSSYEQYF. The CDR3 DNA reads as TGTGCCAGCAGTCAATCCGACAAGAGCTCCTACGAGCAGTACTTC.

This clone was detected a few times. One junction end disagrees with the germline gene, perhaps due to a read error. V usage is TRBV29-1 and J usage is TRBJ1-2, with 8 bases aligning to TRBD1. This CDR3 has 13 amino acids. Looked up from germline, CDR1 is SQVTM and CDR2 is ANQGSEA. The CDR3 nucleotides are TGCAGCGTGGAAGGACAGGGTGCGGGAAGCTACACCTTC. Protein sequence: CSVEGQGAGSYTF.

This clone was picked up a small number of times. V gene TRBV5-1 combines with J gene TRBJ2-7; TRBD1 matches 7 bases. The V segment lost 8 bases and the J segment 3 bases; nucleotides outside the gene matches: 5. Per the germline V gene, CDR1 is SGHRS and CDR2 is YFSETQ. CDR3 size: 12 residues. The CDR3 bases are TGCGCCAGTAGGGACAGCGGCTACGAGCAGTACTTC. Translating it yields CASRDSGYEQYF.

The J gene is TRBJ2-1, the V gene TRBV29-1, with 8 bases identical to TRBD1. This CDR3 region has 15 residues. V gave up 4 bases and J gave up 8 bases; unmatched junction bases: 13. From germline, CDR1 is SQVTM and CDR2 ANQGSEA. CDR3 protein: CSVVLDRAPGDEQFF. CDR3 in DNA: TGCAGCGTTGTCCTGGACAGGGCACCTGGGGATGAGCAGTTCTTC.

This clone was found a few times. The gene calls are TRBV5-1 and TRBJ2-3, with D perhaps matching TRBD1 (7 bases). Germline loops: CDR1 SGHRS, CDR2 YFSETQ. The CDR3 has 15 amino acids. The V gene lost 4 bases and the J gene lost 2 bases, with 14 bases spanning the gap. In DNA form, the CDR3 reads TGCGCCAGCAGCCAGGGGGGCCGGCACACAGATACGCAGTATTTT. Residues: CASSQGGRHTDTQYF.